This T cell receptor beta chain was documented in a study of Tregs in tolerant kidney transplant recipients. TCRdb's copy holds only in-frame clones and misses some; the assay was immunoSEQ multiplex PCR. The sample gives some 110,000 clones, roughly nine tenths of which show up once; roughly 0.63% is in the top ten. Of note for this clone: Its antigen is currently unknown.

This CDR3 is built from 15 residues. V dropped 2 bases and J dropped 1 base, with 11 bases sitting between them. Germline V gene sequence: CDR1 MGHRA, CDR2 YSYEKL. Notes on the study in general: Expanding Tregs on activated donor B cells appeared to best identify donor-specific TCRbeta clones. This study did not directly address biological reproducibility.

This receptor was obtained from a human donor in good health. The chain couples TRBV4-1 to TRBJ1-1; a weak D match, TRBD1 (6 bases). Input material: CD4+ T cells from blood. CDR3 DNA sequence: TGCGCCAGCAGCCAACTACGGGGGCGGAACACTGAAGCTTTCTTT. Encoded protein: CASSQLRGRNTEAFF.